This TCR beta chain was documented in a study of blood T cell repertoires in COVID-19. Study at large: From the United States, Italy and Spain came samples of acute and convalescent COVID-19. T cells, B-cell-depleted T cells, or PBMCs provided the cDNA or gDNA that served as material.

The CDR3 is 15 residues long. The repertoire was sequenced with immunoSEQ multiplex PCR; TCRdb's copy has only in-frame clones and lacks some. Of tens of thousands of clones detected, roughly 73% appear once; the ten largest clones hold 9.5% to 10%. The sample consisted of peripheral blood. The chain is built from TRBV21-1 and TRBJ2-1; the tabulated D call, TRBD2, remains unverified against the DNA. TRBV21-1 is recorded as a pseudogene. This TCR came from a human donor in a cohort sampled during active COVID-19. CDR3 DNA: TGTGCCAGCAGCAAAGGACTAGCGGGGGGGGATGAGCAGTTCTTC. This gives the protein CASSKGLAGGDEQFF.